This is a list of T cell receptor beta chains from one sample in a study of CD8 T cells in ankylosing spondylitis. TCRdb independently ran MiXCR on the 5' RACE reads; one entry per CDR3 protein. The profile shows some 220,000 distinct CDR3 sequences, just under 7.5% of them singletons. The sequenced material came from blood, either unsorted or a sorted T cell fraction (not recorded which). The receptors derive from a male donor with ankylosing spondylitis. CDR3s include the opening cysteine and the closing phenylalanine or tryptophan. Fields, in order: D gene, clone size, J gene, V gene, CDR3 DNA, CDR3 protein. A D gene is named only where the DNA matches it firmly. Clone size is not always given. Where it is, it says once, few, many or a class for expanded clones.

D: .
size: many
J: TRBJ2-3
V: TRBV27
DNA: TGTGCCAGCAGCCTGGGGAGTTACGGTACGCAGTATTTT
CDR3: CASSLGSYGTQYF

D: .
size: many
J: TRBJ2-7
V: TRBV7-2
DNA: TGTGCCAGCAGCTTAGTGACCTTCTACGAGCAGTACTTC
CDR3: CASSLVTFYEQYF

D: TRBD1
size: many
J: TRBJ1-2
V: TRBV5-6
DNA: TGTGCCAGCAGCTTGGTGGGACAGTCCGCTAACTATGGCTACACCTTC
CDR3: CASSLVGQSANYGYTF

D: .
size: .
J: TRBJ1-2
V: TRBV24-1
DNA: TGTGCCACCAGTGATTTTCGAGAAGATGGCTACACCTTC
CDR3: CATSDFREDGYTF

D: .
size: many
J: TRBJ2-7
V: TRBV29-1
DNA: TGCAGCACGAGGTACCTTTGGGAGCAGTACTTC
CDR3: CSTRYLWEQYF

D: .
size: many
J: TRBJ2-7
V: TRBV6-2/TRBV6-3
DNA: TGTGCCAGCAGTACCCCCTACCCAAGAGACAGTAACTCCTACGAGCAGTACTTC
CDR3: CASSTPYPRDSNSYEQYF

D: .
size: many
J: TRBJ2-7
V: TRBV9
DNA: TGCGCCAGCAGCCCCCCGGGCTCCTACGAGCAGTACTTC
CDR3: CASSPPGSYEQYF

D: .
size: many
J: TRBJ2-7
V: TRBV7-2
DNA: TGTGCCAGCAGCTTAGTAAACAGGGAATACGAGCAGTACTTC
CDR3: CASSLVNREYEQYF

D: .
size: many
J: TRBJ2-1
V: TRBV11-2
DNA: TGTGCCAGCAGCTCGGACGGGGGCTACAATGAGCAGTTCTTC
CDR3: CASSSDGGYNEQFF

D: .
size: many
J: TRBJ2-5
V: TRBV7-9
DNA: TGTGCCAGCAGCTTTTCACTACAAGAGACCCAGTACTTC
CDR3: CASSFSLQETQYF

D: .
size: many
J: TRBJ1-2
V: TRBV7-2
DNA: TGTGCCAGCAGCCCCACTGGGGGGCTCGACTATGGCTACACCTTC
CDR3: CASSPTGGLDYGYTF

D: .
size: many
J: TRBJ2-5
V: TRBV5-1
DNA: TGCGCCAGCACCCCCCGTGACGGCTGGGAGACCCAGTACTTC
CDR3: CASTPRDGWETQYF

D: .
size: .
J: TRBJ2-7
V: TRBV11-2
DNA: TGTGCCAGCAGCTTATCCAGGACAATGGAGCAGTACTTC
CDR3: CASSLSRTMEQYF

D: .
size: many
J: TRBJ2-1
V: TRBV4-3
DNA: TGCGCCAGCAGCCAAGATATCAGCGCCTACAATGAGCAGTTCTTC
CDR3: CASSQDISAYNEQFF

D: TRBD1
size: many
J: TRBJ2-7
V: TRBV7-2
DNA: TGTGCCAGCACCTGGGACAGGGATTACGAGCAGTACTTC
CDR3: CASTWDRDYEQYF

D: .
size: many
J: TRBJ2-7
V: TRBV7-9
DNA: TGTGCCAGCAGTCTACAGGCTCGGTGGAGCTACGAGCAGTACTTC
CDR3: CASSLQARWSYEQYF

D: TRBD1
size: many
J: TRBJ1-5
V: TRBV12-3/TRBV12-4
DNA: TGTGCCAGCAGCCTTACAGGGGGCTCTCCCCAGCCCCAGCATTTT
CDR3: CASSLTGGSPQPQHF

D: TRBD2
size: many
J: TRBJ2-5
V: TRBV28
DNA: TGTGCCAGCAGTTTTGCTAGCGGGGTTCAAGAGACCCAGTACTTC
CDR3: CASSFASGVQETQYF

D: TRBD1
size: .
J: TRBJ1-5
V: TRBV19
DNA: TGTGCCAGTAGTTGGGACAGGGATAGCAATCAGCCCCAGCATTTT
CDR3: CASSWDRDSNQPQHF

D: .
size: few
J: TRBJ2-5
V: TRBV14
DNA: TGTGCCAGCAGCCAAGGTTTTTTCTTGGAGACCCAGTACTTC
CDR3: CASSQGFFLETQYF

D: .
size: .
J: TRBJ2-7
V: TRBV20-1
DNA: TGCAGTGCTAGAGATCTGAGCGTAGCGCCAAGCTCCTACGAGCAGTACTTC
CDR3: CSARDLSVAPSSYEQYF

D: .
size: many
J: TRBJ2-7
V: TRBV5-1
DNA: TGCGCCAGCAGCTTGGATTTGGGCACCTCCTACGAGCAGTACTTC
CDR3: CASSLDLGTSYEQYF

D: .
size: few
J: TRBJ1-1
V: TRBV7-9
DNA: TGTGCCAGCAGCTTTGGGGGGCCCACTGAAGCTTTCTTT
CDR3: CASSFGGPTEAFF

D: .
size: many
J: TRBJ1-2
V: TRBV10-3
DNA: TGTGCCATCAGTGGTCCCGTCGGGGGAGCTAACTATGGCTACACCTTC
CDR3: CAISGPVGGANYGYTF

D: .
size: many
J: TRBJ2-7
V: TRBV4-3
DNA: TGCGCCAGCAGCCAAGTCGCAAAGGGACACCCGTCCTACGAGCAGTACTTC
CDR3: CASSQVAKGHPSYEQYF

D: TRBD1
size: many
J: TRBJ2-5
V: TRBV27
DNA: TGTGCCAGCAGTTTAACGGGACAGGCCTCCCAGTACTTC
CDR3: CASSLTGQASQYF

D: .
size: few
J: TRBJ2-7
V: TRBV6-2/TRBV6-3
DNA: TGTGCCAGCAGCCGATCCAGGGGTGACGAGCAGTACTTC
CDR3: CASSRSRGDEQYF

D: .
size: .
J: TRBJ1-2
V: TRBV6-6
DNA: TGTGCCACCTTGCAGGGATACTATGGCTACACCTTC
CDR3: CATLQGYYGYTF

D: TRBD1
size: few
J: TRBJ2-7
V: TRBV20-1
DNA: TGCAGTGCTAGACTCCGGACAGGGACCTACGAGCAGTACTTC
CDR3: CSARLRTGTYEQYF

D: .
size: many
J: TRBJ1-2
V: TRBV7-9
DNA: TGTGCCAGCAGCTTCGGGGGGATCAATGCTAACTATGGCTACACCTTC
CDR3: CASSFGGINANYGYTF

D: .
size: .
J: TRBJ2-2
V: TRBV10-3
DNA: TGTGCCATCAGTGAGTCGTATGGGGCGGCCGGGGAGCTGTTTTTT
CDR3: CAISESYGAAGELFF

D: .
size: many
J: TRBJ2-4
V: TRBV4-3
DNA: TGCGCCAGCAGCCAAGGGCTAGCAGAACTAGCCAAAAACATTCAGTACTTC
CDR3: CASSQGLAELAKNIQYF

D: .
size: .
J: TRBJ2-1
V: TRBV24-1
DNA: TGTGCCACCAGTGGTTTACGTGATGAGCAGTTCTTC
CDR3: CATSGLRDEQFF

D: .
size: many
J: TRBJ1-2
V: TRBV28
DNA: TGTGCCAGCAGCCAGAGAGATAGGGTCAACTATGGCTACACCTTC
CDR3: CASSQRDRVNYGYTF

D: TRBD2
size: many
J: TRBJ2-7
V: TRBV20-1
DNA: TGCAGTGCTAGGTCGGTTAGCGGGGAGGTATACGAGCAGTACTTC
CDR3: CSARSVSGEVYEQYF

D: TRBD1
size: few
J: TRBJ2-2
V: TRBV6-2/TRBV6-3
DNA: TGTGCCAGCCGAACGGGACAGGGGAGCACCGGGGAGCTGTTTTTT
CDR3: CASRTGQGSTGELFF

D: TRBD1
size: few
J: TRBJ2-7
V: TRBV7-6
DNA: TGTGCCAGCAGCTTAAGGACAGGCGAAAATCAACCCTACGAGCAGTACTTC
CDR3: CASSLRTGENQPYEQYF

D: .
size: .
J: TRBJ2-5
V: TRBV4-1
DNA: TGCGCCAGCAGCCCGGAAAGCGGGGAGACCCAGTACTTC
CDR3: CASSPESGETQYF

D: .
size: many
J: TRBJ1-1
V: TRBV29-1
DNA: TGCAGCGTTGACGATCCCGGGGTCTCGAGTGAAGCTTTCTTT
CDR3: CSVDDPGVSSEAFF

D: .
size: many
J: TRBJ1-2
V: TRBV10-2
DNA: TGCGCCAGCAGGGGAGTGGCAGGCATATACTATGGCTACACCTTC
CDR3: CASRGVAGIYYGYTF